These 23 T cell receptor beta chains were sequenced from one sample in a study of blood T cell repertoires in COVID-19. Assay used: immunoSEQ multiplex PCR; TCRdb lists only in-frame clones, some missing. This sample has around 130,000 clones; roughly four fifths occur once, and the top ten carry approximately 2.4%. Sequencing was performed on PBMCs or T cells enriched from blood (not recorded which). The source of these receptors is a man aged 35-49 years with acute COVID-19.

Only one count was recorded for this clone. The V gene is TRBV12-3 or TRBV12-4, the J gene TRBJ1-5, with D perhaps TRBD1 (5 bases). V was pared by 5 bases and J by 5 bases, with 10 bases between. CDR3 length: 13 residues. As DNA, the CDR3 is TGTGCCAGCAGTCCGTGGGGGGATCAGCCCCAGCATTTT. Residues: CASSPWGDQPQHF.

The chain uses TRBV29-1 and TRBJ2-3, with D tentatively TRBD2 (5 bases). CDR3 length: 14 amino acids. Trimming left V 7 bases short and J 4 bases short, with 18 bases between. Germline CDR1 and CDR2: SQVTM and ANQGSEA. The CDR3 loop reads CSAKSGLRADTQYF. The CDR3 nucleotides read TGCAGCGCTAAGTCGGGGTTAAGGGCAGATACGCAGTATTTT.

The CDR3 reads CASSLEGGARYNEQFF. Written as DNA, the CDR3 is TGTGCCAGCAGCTTAGAAGGCGGGGCCCGTTACAATGAGCAGTTCTTC. The chain couples TRBV11-2 to TRBJ2-1; D might be TRBD2 (6 bases). The germline V gene encodes CDR1 SGHAT and CDR2 FQNNGV. This CDR3 region has 16 residues. V lost 0 bases and J lost 4, with 13 bases in between. Combining the CDR3 with reference TRBV11-2 and TRBJ2-1 gives the whole variable domain EAGVAQSPRYKIIEKRQSVAFWCNPISGHATLYWYQQILGQGPKLLIQFQNNGVVDDSQLPKDRFSAERLKGVDSTLKIQPAKLEDSAVYLCASSLEGGARYNEQFFGPGTRLTVL.

This clone was observed once. The J gene is TRBJ2-2, the V gene TRBV4-2, with 7 bases lining up with TRBD2. The ends lost 6 bases at V and 4 bases at J; junction bases unmatched: 11. This CDR3 region has 16 residues. CDR1 and CDR2 from the germline V gene are LGHNA and YNFKEQ. Written as DNA, the CDR3 is TGTGCCAGCAGTCCGGAGCTAGCGGTCATCACCGGGGAGCTGTTTTTT. Its translation is CASSPELAVITGELFF.

The chain carries TRBV24-1 and TRBJ2-5; D not certain. The V gene's germline CDR1 is KGHDR and CDR2 SFDVKD. CDR3 length: 12 amino acids. The V and J ends lost 2 bases and 3 bases respectively, with 3 bases between them. DNA for the CDR3: TGTGCCACCAGTGATTCGGAAGAGACCCAGTACTTC. It yields the protein CATSDSEETQYF.

This chain uses TRBV7-9 with TRBJ2-1, with TRBD2 matching over 12 bases. Unmatched junction bases numbered 3, after V lost 4 bases and J lost 8 bases. Germline CDR1 and CDR2: SEHNR and FQNEAQ (reference sequence). The CDR3 consists of 14 residues. The CDR3 sequence is CASSSLAGGDEQFF. DNA for the CDR3: TGTGCCAGCAGCTCCCTAGCGGGGGGGGATGAGCAGTTCTTC.

The gene calls are TRBV19 and TRBJ2-2; 8 bases align to TRBD1. CDR3 length: 14 residues. CDR1 and CDR2 (germline): LNHDA, SQIVND (reference sequence). Trimming took 8 bases from V and 0 from J; bases not matched to a gene: 2. CDR3 region: CASSGQANTGELFF. CDR3 in DNA: TGTGCCAGTTCGGGACAGGCGAACACCGGGGAGCTGTTTTTT.

CDR3 amino acids: CASSQDWVGFANTGELFF. The DNA for the CDR3 is TGTGCCAGCAGCCAAGATTGGGTGGGCTTCGCGAACACCGGGGAGCTGTTTTTT. The chain carries TRBV4-2 and TRBJ2-2; D ambiguous. Per the germline V gene, CDR1 is LGHNA and CDR2 is YNFKEQ. The V and J ends lost 0 bases and 0 bases respectively, with 14 bases between them. This CDR3 spans 18 amino acids.

CDR3 sequence (DNA): TGTGCCAGTAGTGACAGGGCCCTGAGCACTGAAGCTTTCTTT. Its translation is CASSDRALSTEAFF. This chain connects TRBV19 to TRBJ1-1; TRBD1 matches 7 bases. The CDR3 has 14 amino acids. CDR1 is LNHDA, CDR2 SQIVND, per germline (reference sequence). J was trimmed by 4 bases and V by 5 bases; bases with no gene match: 7. The full variable domain, in which reference TRBV19 and TRBJ1-1 provide the parts outside the CDR3, is DGGITQSPKYLFRKEGQNVTLSCEQNLNHDAMYWYRQDPGQGLRLIYYSQIVNDFQKGDIAEGYSVSREKKESFPLTVTSAQKNPTAFYLCASSDRALSTEAFFGQGTRLTVV.

V usage is TRBV2 and J usage is TRBJ2-4; 10 bases are a match to TRBD2. Per germline, CDR1 SNHLY and CDR2 FYNNEI. J was trimmed by 7 bases and V by 6 bases; bases with no gene match: 9. The CDR3 has 15 amino acids. The CDR3 nucleotides are TGTGCCAGCAGAGGGCTAGCGGGGGTCATGAACATTCAGTACTTC. Translating gives CASRGLAGVMNIQYF.

This chain connects TRBV19 to TRBJ2-1, with 11 bases lining up with TRBD1. J gave up 8 bases and V 3 bases, and 9 bases lay outside the gene matches. Germline lookup yields CDR1 LNHDA and CDR2 SQIVND (reference sequence). The length of the CDR3 is 16 residues. The CDR3 DNA reads TGTGCCAGTAGTATTTGGGGGACAGGGGGTTTCGATGAGCAGTTCTTC. Translating it yields CASSIWGTGGFDEQFF.

The chain links TRBV7-2 to TRBJ1-5; TRBD1 is a possible D gene (5 bases). Trimming took off 2 bases at V and 2 bases at J, with 10 bases between the two ends. The CDR3 consists of 15 residues. Germline V gene sequence: CDR1 SGHTA, CDR2 FQGNSA. The CDR3 region is CASSLIVGGNQPQHF. The CDR3 DNA follows: TGTGCCAGCAGCTTAATAGTAGGGGGCAATCAGCCCCAGCATTTT.

J is TRBJ1-4 and V is TRBV10-3, with 10 nucleotides matching TRBD1. In germline, CDR1 is ENHRY, CDR2 SYGVKD. The CDR3 contains 13 residues. Losses at the gene ends were 8 bases for V and 8 bases for J; bases not matched to a gene: 5. The DNA of the CDR3 is TGTGCCATCGGGGACAGGGGTCGAGAAAAACTGTTTTTT. Its translation: CAIGDRGREKLFF.

V usage is TRBV6-5 and J usage is TRBJ1-1; the match to TRBD1 covers 11 bases. CDR3 length: 14 residues. Germline-derived CDR1 and CDR2 are MNHEY and SVGAGI. V dropped 2 bases and J dropped 7; count of bases not matched to a gene: 3. CDR3 nucleotide sequence: TGTGCCAGCAGTTACGGACAGGGGGCCGGTGAAGCTTTCTTT. Protein product: CASSYGQGAGEAFF.

The chain couples TRBV7-6 to TRBJ2-5; D is unresolved. V lost 3 bases and J lost 2, with 7 bases in between. CDR1 is SGHVS, CDR2 FNYEAQ, per germline. The CDR3 loop spans 13 amino acids. The CDR3 reads CASSLAVQETQYF. DNA for the CDR3: TGTGCCAGCAGCTTGGCAGTTCAAGAGACCCAGTACTTC.

The count of this clone is one. This rearrangement joins TRBV7-6 to TRBJ2-7, with a weak D call TRBD2 (6 bases). CDR1 is SGHVS and CDR2 is FNYEAQ in the germline V gene. The CDR3 is made up of 16 amino acids. V lost 5 bases, J lost 7 bases, and 24 bases lay in between. DNA of the CDR3: TGTGCCAGCAGCCCCTCTAGTACCTCTAGCGTCGAGGAGCAGTACTTC. Protein product: CASSPSSTSSVEEQYF.

The chain carries TRBV3-1 (or the pseudogene TRBV3-2) and TRBJ2-2; 8 nucleotides agree with TRBD1. Germline trimming cut 3 bases from V and 2 bases from J; bases unmatched to any gene: 5. CDR3 size: 16 residues. The germline V gene encodes CDR1 LGHDT and CDR2 YNNKEL (reference sequence). The CDR3 spells CASSQLGQANTGELFF. In DNA, the CDR3 is TGTGCCAGCAGCCAGTTGGGACAGGCCAACACCGGGGAGCTGTTTTTT.

The chain recombines TRBV3-1 (or the pseudogene TRBV3-2) with TRBJ2-7; unclear D gene. V lost 4 bases to trimming and J lost 7 bases, with 17 bases between them. The CDR3 sequence is 14 residues long. Germline V CDR1 and CDR2: LGHDT, YNNKEL (reference sequence). CDR3 sequence (DNA): TGTGCCAGCAGCCTAAGGCAGGTCACCTGGGAGCAGTACTTC. Protein product: CASSLRQVTWEQYF.

The chain links TRBV5-1 to TRBJ2-1, with 11 bases identical to TRBD1. Trimming removed 1 base from V and 6 bases from J; junction bases left unmatched: 6. Germline V gene lookup returns CDR1 SGHRS and CDR2 YFSETQ. The CDR3 runs to 16 residues. The CDR3 spells CASSLRPGTGGNEQFF. CDR3 in DNA: TGCGCCAGCAGCTTGCGTCCCGGGACAGGGGGCAATGAGCAGTTCTTC.

V and J are TRBV24-1 and TRBJ1-4, with TRBD1 identical over 7 bases. The CDR3 totals 16 residues. The V segment lost 1 base and the J segment 4 bases; nucleotides outside the gene matches: 5. CDR1 KGHDR and CDR2 SFDVKD come from the germline V gene. CDR3 protein: CATSDLGGSCNEKLFF. CDR3 bases: TGTGCCACCAGTGATTTAGGGGGCTCGTGTAATGAAAAACTGTTTTTT.

CDR3 DNA: TGTGCCAGCAGCTTAGACCTACGATCCTACGAGCAGTACTTC. Translation gives CASSLDLRSYEQYF. J is TRBJ2-7 and V is TRBV11-2; D remains unclear. This CDR3 has 14 amino acids. V lost 0 bases and J 1 base, leaving 7 bases between the germline ends. The V gene's germline CDR1 is SGHAT and CDR2 FQNNGV. The full variable domain, its missing parts supplied by reference TRBV11-2 and TRBJ2-7, is EAGVAQSPRYKIIEKRQSVAFWCNPISGHATLYWYQQILGQGPKLLIQFQNNGVVDDSQLPKDRFSAERLKGVDSTLKIQPAKLEDSAVYLCASSLDLRSYEQYFGPGTRLTVT.

The rearrangement links TRBV2 to TRBJ2-1; D is possibly TRBD2 (6 bases). Germline lookup yields CDR1 SNHLY and CDR2 FYNNEI. With 5 bases removed from V and 7 bases from J, the gap between germline ends came to 12 bases. The CDR3 runs to 13 residues. CDR3 loop: CASSRLDENEQFF. Written as DNA, the CDR3 is TGTGCCAGCAGTAGACTAGACGAGAATGAGCAGTTCTTC.

The gene calls are TRBV24-1 and TRBJ1-1; 7 nucleotides agree with TRBD1. Looked up from germline, CDR1 is KGHDR and CDR2 is SFDVKD. The CDR3 totals 14 residues. V dropped 5 bases and J dropped 0; count of bases not matched to a gene: 2. CDR3 sequence reads: CATSATGMNTEAFF. CDR3 bases: TGTGCCACCAGTGCGACAGGGATGAACACTGAAGCTTTCTTT.